This T cell receptor beta chain was captured by sequencing in a study of early T cells in non-severe SARS-CoV-2 infection (dated by TCRdb to 2020 to 2022). Broadly, across the study: Because TCR sequencing relied on bulk RNA taken from unsorted whole blood, pairing of alpha and beta chains was not possible. Overall study results and their limits: VDJdb matching was skewed toward anti-spike CD8 responses, so virus-specific expansions were likely underestimated and private and CD4 specificities were missed.

The CDR3 has 17 amino acids, counting the end cysteine and phenylalanine. Just CDR3 DNA is preserved here, 51 bases in frame from base 1. The germline V gene sets CDR1 to SGHTA and CDR2 to FQGNSA. Trimming at the junction amounts to 5 bases on V and 2 bases on J, and the germline ends lie 19 bases apart. A case-control design nested within a healthcare worker cohort in London, UK, was used, with weekly nasopharyngeal swab PCR tests and blood sampling performed. Healthcare workers were recruited during the week of the UK lockdown, between 23 and 31 March 2020, and followed weekly for up to about 16 weeks. Comments on this clonotype: Its cognate antigen has yet to be identified. There are no base qualities to consult, and no much larger clone falls within one base.

Receptor amplification or capture employed 5' RACE. Data came from a NextSeq 500. To correct for sequencing error and PCR bias, the TCR library protocol tagged individual cDNA molecules with unique molecular identifiers. Both TCR alpha and beta chains were sequenced, and tight co-correlation was observed between alpha and beta sequence abundances in each sample. Per the original workflow: V gene, J gene and CDR3 annotation of TCR sequences was performed with Decombinator V4. TCRs were defined as expanded if a significant change between any two time points was detected under a Poisson model with p below 0.0001. TCR abundances were normalised to the total number of TCRs sequenced in each sample and reported as counts per million. TRAV1-2 paired with TRAJ12, TRAJ20 or TRAJ33 defined MAIT TCRs, while TRAV10 paired with TRAJ18 defined iNKT TCRs. VDJdb, accessed 1 November 2021, was searched for CMV, EBV and SARS-CoV-2 annotated TCRs, with TCRs annotated for multiple antigens excluded. In-frame beta chains were kept once TCRdb had trimmed the public reads at Q25 with fastp and called clones with MiXCR. Rows are combined by CDR3 protein, so each entry shows the most common genes and DNA. TCRdb, not the authors, supplied the V and J calls. Counted in this sample were 60,000 to 80,000 distinct CDR3 sequences; 12% of them appeared once. Together, the top ten hold around 4% of the sample.

This chain is built from TRBV7-2 and TRBJ2-1; the D gene is perhaps TRBD2, from 5 matching bases. Sequenced material: whole blood. This TCR came from an adult who was a healthcare worker with PCR-confirmed SARS-CoV-2 infection or an uninfected control (not recorded which). The DNA reads TGTGCCAGCAGCCGCGCGGGTAGGCTAGAGACCTACAATGAGCAGTTCTTC. It is translated as CASSRAGRLETYNEQFF.